This passage covers 21 T cell receptor beta chains from one sample sequenced in a study of T cell changes during pregnancy in multiple sclerosis. Profiled with immunoSEQ multiplex PCR; TCRdb holds only in-frame clones, not every one. The table includes about 40,000 clones, about 92% detected once. Specimen: CD8+ T cells from peripheral blood mononuclear cells, collected in the third trimester of pregnancy. Receptor source: a female donor with multiple sclerosis, enrolled in a pregnancy study.

The chain couples TRBV7-6 to TRBJ1-1; TRBD1 matches at 10 bases. Germline lookup yields CDR1 SGHVS and CDR2 FNYEAQ. This CDR3 spans 14 amino acids. V dropped 5 bases and J dropped 5; count of bases not matched to a gene: 5. DNA for the CDR3: TGTGCCAGCAGCCCGGACAGGGGGTTAACTGAAGCTTTCTTT. Translated, it gives CASSPDRGLTEAFF.

The chain couples TRBV7-8 to TRBJ2-1, with 15 positions matching TRBD2. CDR1 and CDR2 (germline): SGHVS, FQNEAQ. The CDR3 totals 17 residues. After removal of 4 bases from V and 4 bases from J, the junction contained 5 bases not matched to a gene. This chain's CDR3 is CASSSIGLAGGYNEQFF. In DNA, the CDR3 is TGTGCCAGCAGCTCGATAGGACTAGCGGGGGGGTACAATGAGCAGTTCTTC. The full variable domain, with the rest looked up from reference TRBV7-8 and TRBJ2-1, is GAGVSQSPRYKVAKRGQDVALRCDPISGHVSLFWYQQALGQGPEFLTYFQNEAQLDKSGLPSDRFFAERPEGSVSTLKIQRTQQEDSAVYLCASSSIGLAGGYNEQFFGPGTRLTVL.

V is TRBV27 and J is TRBJ1-1, with D maybe TRBD1 (5 bases). The V gene lost 4 bases and the J gene lost 6 bases, with 9 bases spanning the gap. Germline V gene lookup returns CDR1 MNHEY and CDR2 SMNVEV (reference sequence). The CDR3 sequence is 12 residues long. CDR3 in amino acids: CASSYQGAEAFF. CDR3 nucleotide sequence: TGTGCCAGCAGTTATCAAGGGGCTGAAGCTTTCTTT.

The chain couples TRBV5-6 to TRBJ2-7; 7 bases are a match to TRBD1. V was pared by 7 bases and J by 5 bases, with 3 bases of the junction left unmatched. The CDR3 has 11 amino acids. The germline V gene encodes CDR1 SGHDT and CDR2 YYEEEE. The CDR3: CASGQAHEQYF. The CDR3 DNA is TGTGCCAGCGGACAGGCGCACGAGCAGTACTTC.

V gene TRBV15 combines with J gene TRBJ1-2; D unresolved. Germline assignment: CDR1 LNHNV and CDR2 YYDKDF (reference sequence). The length of the CDR3 is 13 residues. V was trimmed by 6 bases and J by 5 bases, leaving 13 bases between them. For the CDR3, the DNA is TGTGCCACCAGAGGTCCGGAGGTTTATGGCTACACCTTC. Translation gives CATRGPEVYGYTF.

The chain links TRBV6-1 to TRBJ1-2; D is possibly TRBD1 (5 bases). This CDR3 region has 15 residues. With 2 bases removed from V and 6 bases from J, the gap between germline ends came to 16 bases. Germline-derived CDR1 and CDR2 are MNHNS and SASEGT. Here the CDR3 reads CASSESPTVTNGYTF. As DNA, the CDR3 is TGTGCCAGCAGTGAATCCCCGACAGTGACGAATGGCTACACCTTC.

V is TRBV29-1 and J is TRBJ1-2; 10 bases align to TRBD1. V gave up 7 bases and J gave up 3 bases; unmatched junction bases: 14. The germline CDR1 and CDR2 sequences are SQVTM and ANQGSEA. The CDR3 is made up of 16 amino acids. CDR3: CSAPGATGGADYGYTF. In DNA, the CDR3 is TGCAGCGCCCCAGGGGCGACAGGGGGCGCGGACTATGGCTACACCTTC.

The rearrangement links TRBV10-3 to TRBJ2-1; 9 nucleotides align to TRBD2. Germline V gives CDR1 ENHRY, CDR2 SYGVKD. With V trimmed by 7 bases and J by 5 bases, 9 bases remained unmatched. CDR3 size: 15 residues. This chain's CDR3 is CAIMVSGGLHNEQFF. The DNA for the CDR3 is TGTGCCATCATGGTCAGCGGGGGGCTTCACAATGAGCAGTTCTTC.

The rearrangement links TRBV11-2 to TRBJ1-2; the D gene is possibly TRBD1 (5 bases). CDR3 length equals 15 residues. Germline CDR1 is SGHAT and CDR2 is FQNNGV. V was shortened by 5 bases and J by 4 bases, with 17 bases between the two germline ends. DNA for the CDR3: TGTGCCAGCAGCCCCGGGTGGGGCCAAGTCTATGGCTACACCTTC. Translated: CASSPGWGQVYGYTF. Looking up the rest from reference TRBV11-2 and TRBJ1-2 gives the full variable domain: EAGVAQSPRYKIIEKRQSVAFWCNPISGHATLYWYQQILGQGPKLLIQFQNNGVVDDSQLPKDRFSAERLKGVDSTLKIQPAKLEDSAVYLCASSPGWGQVYGYTFGSGTRLTVV.

The rearrangement uses TRBV19 and TRBJ1-4; D may be TRBD1 (5 bases). Germline lookup yields CDR1 LNHDA and CDR2 SQIVND (reference sequence). V lost 9 bases, J lost 3 bases, and 14 bases lay in between. The CDR3 runs 14 residues. The CDR3 reads CASSTRQSNEKLFF. CDR3 nucleotide sequence: TGTGCCAGCTCGACAAGACAGTCTAATGAAAAACTGTTTTTT.

The chain uses TRBV2 and TRBJ2-7; 8 bases align to TRBD1. The CDR3 loop spans 13 amino acids. The V gene's germline CDR1 is SNHLY and CDR2 FYNNEI. CDR3 region: CAIRDRSSYEQYF. In DNA, the CDR3 is TGTGCTATCCGGGACAGGAGCTCCTACGAGCAGTACTTC.

The genes are TRBV5-1 and TRBJ2-1; TRBD1 matches at 8 bases. Per germline, CDR1 SGHRS and CDR2 YFSETQ. V lost 4 bases, J lost 2 bases, and 5 bases stayed unmatched. The CDR3 covers 15 residues. This chain's CDR3 is CASSEGTGTYNEQFF. The CDR3, as DNA: TGCGCCAGCAGCGAGGGGACAGGAACCTACAATGAGCAGTTCTTC.

V is TRBV5-6 and J is TRBJ1-4; D might be TRBD1 (6 bases). Germline CDR1 reads SGHDT; CDR2 reads YYEEEE. Deletions cut 0 bases from V and 16 bases from J, with 16 bases between. This CDR3 is 13 amino acids long. The CDR3 DNA follows: TGTGCCAGCAGCTTGGAACTACGGGGGGCGGCGTTTTTT. Protein product: CASSLELRGAAFF.

The chain recombines TRBV7-9 with TRBJ2-1; TRBD2 agrees at 14 bases. This CDR3 is built from 18 residues. CDR1 and CDR2 from the germline V gene are SEHNR and FQNEAQ (reference sequence). V shed 5 bases, J shed 4 bases, and the junction held 10 bases outside the gene matches. The CDR3 DNA is TGTGCCAGCAGCCCGTCGACTAGCGGGGGGGATACGTACAATGAGCAGTTCTTC. This encodes CASSPSTSGGDTYNEQFF. The full variable domain, rest sourced from reference TRBV7-9 and TRBJ2-1, is DTGVSQNPRHKITKRGQNVTFRCDPISEHNRLYWYRQTLGQGPEFLTYFQNEAQLEKSRLLSDRFSAERPKGSFSTLEIQRTEQGDSAMYLCASSPSTSGGDTYNEQFFGPGTRLTVL.

This chain links TRBV5-1 with TRBJ2-3; 10 bases match TRBD1. The CDR3 length is 16 residues. The germline CDR1 and CDR2 sequences are SGHRS and YFSETQ. The J segment lost 2 bases and the V segment lost 7 bases, leaving 10 bases of the junction unmatched. The CDR3: CASSDGTGDTTDTQYF. For the CDR3, the DNA is TGCGCCAGCTCGGATGGGACAGGGGATACCACAGATACGCAGTATTTT.

The V gene is TRBV5-1, the J gene TRBJ2-7; 9 positions agree with TRBD1. The CDR3 totals 14 residues. J lost 4 bases, V lost 0 bases, and 2 bases had no gene match. CDR1 and CDR2 (germline): SGHRS, YFSETQ. Here the CDR3 reads CASSLGGQGYEQYF. CDR3 nucleotides: TGCGCCAGCAGCTTGGGGGGACAGGGATACGAGCAGTACTTC.

This clone showed up just once. V usage is TRBV2 and J usage is TRBJ2-7; the match to TRBD2 covers 14 bases. V lost 2 bases and J lost 5; bases outside the gene matches: 17. CDR3 length: 20 residues. Germline lookup yields CDR1 SNHLY and CDR2 FYNNEI. The CDR3 coding sequence is TGTGCCAGCAGTGAAATTCCCGGGACTAGCGGGGGCCTTCGAAGGAACGAGCAGTACTTC. This codes for CASSEIPGTSGGLRRNEQYF.

V and J are TRBV13 and TRBJ1-4, with D perhaps TRBD1 (6 bases). Germline V lookup: CDR1 PRHDT, CDR2 FYEKMQ (reference sequence). Trimming took off 5 bases at V and 6 bases at J, with 10 bases between the two ends. The CDR3 extends over 13 amino acids. The CDR3 region has the DNA TGTGCCAGCAGCCCCGCAGGGGATGAAAAACTGTTTTTT. Translation: CASSPAGDEKLFF. Looking up the rest from reference TRBV13 and TRBJ1-4 gives the full variable domain: AAGVIQSPRHLIKEKRETATLKCYPIPRHDTVYWYQQGPGQDPQFLISFYEKMQSDKGSIPDRFSAQQFSDYHSELNMSSLELGDSALYFCASSPAGDEKLFFGSGTQLSVL.

This clone has a single count. The chain recombines TRBV29-1 with TRBJ2-5; D is possibly TRBD1 (6 bases). CDR3 length: 11 residues. Trimming took 5 bases from V and 4 from J, leaving 8 bases between them. CDR1 is SQVTM, CDR2 ANQGSEA, per germline. The CDR3 DNA is TGCAGCGTTACAGGGCCAGAGACCCAGTACTTC. Translated: CSVTGPETQYF. Filled out from reference TRBV29-1 and TRBJ2-5, the complete variable domain reads SAVISQKPSRDICQRGTSLTIQCQVDSQVTMMFWYRQQPGQSLTLIATANQGSEATYESGFVIDKFPISRPNLTFSTLTVSNMSPEDSSIYLCSVTGPETQYFGPGTRLLVL.

The rearrangement links TRBV4-1 to TRBJ2-1, with D perhaps TRBD1 (6 bases). Germline CDR1 is MGHRA and CDR2 is YSYEKL. This CDR3 contains 13 residues. Trimming removed 9 bases at V and 3 bases at J, with 12 bases between. CDR3 DNA sequence: TGCGCCAGTACACCGGACAGCTACAATGAGCAGTTCTTC. As protein: CASTPDSYNEQFF.

This chain links TRBV4-1 with TRBJ2-3; 13 bases map to TRBD2. The CDR3 loop spans 16 amino acids. The V and J ends lost 5 bases and 6 bases, in that order; junction bases with no gene match: 8. The V gene's germline CDR1 is MGHRA and CDR2 YSYEKL. This CDR3 is CASSKRTSGSVDTQYF. The CDR3, as DNA: TGCGCCAGCAGCAAGAGGACTAGCGGGAGTGTGGATACGCAGTATTTT.